These 23 T cell receptor beta chains share one sample of origin, sequenced in a study of a mutant IDH1 vaccine in newly diagnosed glioma. Specified time point: baseline, week 1 (first vaccination visit). The treatment is: pre-vaccination baseline after standard-of-care therapy. The repertoire was sequenced with immunoSEQ multiplex PCR; TCRdb's copy has only in-frame clones and lacks some. The sample lists 23,000 or so clones; approximately 90% were seen once. The sequences come from PBMCs, collected from a glioma patient treated with radiotherapy, temozolomide or both. The receptors were sampled from a young man with glioma.

The chain joins TRBV28 to TRBJ1-1, with 8 bases lining up with TRBD1. The CDR3 length is 13 residues. Germline V gene lookup returns CDR1 MDHEN and CDR2 SYDVKM. The V segment lost 6 bases and the J segment 5 bases; nucleotides outside the gene matches: 5. In DNA form, the CDR3 reads TGTGCCAGCAGCTCCGGACAGGGAACTGAAGCTTTCTTT. This encodes CASSSGQGTEAFF.

This chain connects TRBV29-1 to TRBJ1-1, with 7 bases identical to TRBD1. Germline values: CDR1 SQVTM, CDR2 ANQGSEA. J was trimmed by 0 bases and V by 6 bases; bases with no gene match: 10. The CDR3 is made up of 15 amino acids. DNA for the CDR3: TGCAGCGTCCCCGGACAGGCCTTAATGAACACTGAAGCTTTCTTT. It yields the protein CSVPGQALMNTEAFF.

The chain uses TRBV6-1 and TRBJ1-2, with D possibly matching TRBD1 (5 bases). This CDR3 contains 14 residues. Germline-derived CDR1 and CDR2 are MNHNS and SASEGT. Trimming took 1 base from V and 4 from J, leaving 10 bases between them. The CDR3 protein is CASSEGGGSYGYTF. The CDR3 DNA reads as TGTGCCAGCAGTGAAGGCGGGGGATCCTATGGCTACACCTTC.

This clone was seen a single time. The J gene is TRBJ2-7, the V gene TRBV2, with D perhaps TRBD2 (6 bases). With 7 bases removed from V and 0 bases from J, the gap between germline ends came to 10 bases. Germline V gene data show CDR1 as SNHLY and CDR2 as FYNNEI. The CDR3 totals 13 residues. CDR3 protein: CASISGDSYEQYF. The CDR3 DNA reads as TGTGCCAGCATATCGGGGGACTCCTACGAGCAGTACTTC.

The V and J genes are TRBV5-1 and TRBJ2-5; D uncertain. V was shortened by 0 bases and J by 0 bases, with 6 bases between the two germline ends. CDR3 length equals 14 residues. In germline, CDR1 is SGHRS, CDR2 YFSETQ. The CDR3 sequence is CASSLVEYQETQYF. CDR3 DNA sequence: TGCGCCAGCAGCTTGGTAGAGTACCAAGAGACCCAGTACTTC.

This clone came up once. The CDR3 is CASSFEQGASYEQYF. CDR3 DNA sequence: TGTGCCAGCAGCTTTGAACAGGGGGCCTCCTACGAGCAGTACTTC. This chain links TRBV11-2 with TRBJ2-5, with 9 bases matching TRBD1. The J call may be faulty, since TRBJ2-7 better matches the DNA end. The germline gives CDR1 SGHAT, CDR2 FQNNGV. The CDR3 totals 15 residues.

The chain couples TRBV15 to TRBJ2-2; TRBD2 matches 10 bases. Unmatched junction bases numbered 4, after V lost 0 bases and J lost 3 bases. CDR1 is LNHNV and CDR2 is YYDKDF in the germline V gene (reference sequence). The CDR3 consists of 17 residues. The CDR3 DNA reads TGTGCCACCAGCAGAGATGGGCTAGCGGGAGACACCGGGGAGCTGTTTTTT. Its protein is CATSRDGLAGDTGELFF. The variable domain in full, with the rest retrieved from reference TRBV15 and TRBJ2-2, is DAMVIQNPRYQVTQFGKPVTLSCSQTLNHNVMYWYQQKSSQAPKLLFHYYDKDFNNEADTPDNFQSRRPNTSFCFLDIRSPGLGDTAMYLCATSRDGLAGDTGELFFGEGSRLTVL.

This chain uses TRBV4-2 with TRBJ2-7; maybe TRBD1 (6 bases). Germline V CDR1 and CDR2: LGHNA, YNFKEQ. CDR3 length: 14 amino acids. V was cut by 0 bases and J by 4 bases, with 10 bases left in between. The CDR3 reads CASSQDPDSYEQYF. As DNA, the CDR3 is TGTGCCAGCAGCCAAGACCCGGACAGTTACGAGCAGTACTTC.

About this clone: It is unclear where the CDR3 begins or ends on the DNA, so no DNA is shown, and the CDR3 is as TCRdb lists it. This chain links TRBV6-1 with TRBJ2-3. Inclusive of both ends, the CDR3 amounts to 13 amino acids. The germline V gene has CDR1 MNHNS and CDR2 SASEGT. The CDR3 here is CASSESWAVGTYF.

The V and J genes are TRBV19 and TRBJ2-1; D call uncertain. The CDR3 spans 13 residues. Per germline, CDR1 LNHDA and CDR2 SQIVND (reference sequence). The germline V and J ends were trimmed by 1 base and 6 bases, with 7 bases remaining between them. The CDR3 region has the DNA TGTGCCAGTAGTATAGGGCTATCCAATGAGCAGTTCTTC. This codes for CASSIGLSNEQFF.

J is TRBJ2-7 and V is TRBV10-1; 8 positions agree with TRBD2. The CDR3 length is 15 residues. The ends lost 1 base at V and 5 bases at J; junction bases unmatched: 7. The germline V gene encodes CDR1 WNHNN and CDR2 SYGVQD (reference sequence). The CDR3 DNA reads as TGCGCCAGCAGTGAGTTACGGGAGGGTCTGAACGAGCAGTACTTC. Translation: CASSELREGLNEQYF.

V gene TRBV9 combines with J gene TRBJ1-1; TRBD1 agrees at 10 bases. The V gene end was trimmed by 5 bases and the J gene end by 4 bases; junction bases not matched to a gene: 11. This CDR3 spans 16 amino acids. Germline-derived CDR1 and CDR2 are SGDLS and YYNGEE. Here the CDR3 DNA reads TGTGCCAGCAGAACAGGACAGGGGGATTGGGGCACTGAAGCTTTCTTT. Its translation: CASRTGQGDWGTEAFF.

J is TRBJ2-7 and V is TRBV29-1, with D perhaps matching TRBD1 (5 bases). The CDR3 is 13 amino acids. The ends were cut back, 5 bases at V and 7 bases at J, with 18 bases in the middle. Per germline, CDR1 SQVTM and CDR2 ANQGSEA. The CDR3 DNA reads as TGCAGCGTTTCCGACAGTCGCTTATGGGAGCAGTACTTC. It translates to CSVSDSRLWEQYF.

J is TRBJ2-5 and V is TRBV7-9; a weak D match, TRBD1 (6 bases). The CDR3 totals 15 residues. Germline CDR1 reads SEHNR; CDR2 reads FQNEAQ (reference sequence). Trimming cost V 0 bases and J 1 base, with 9 bases left between them. The CDR3 spells CASSLAPRGQETQYF. As DNA, the CDR3 is TGTGCCAGCAGCTTAGCGCCCAGGGGCCAAGAGACCCAGTACTTC.

This clone was recorded once. This chain joins TRBV27 and TRBJ2-3; 9 bases fit TRBD1. Trimming at V came to 5 bases and at J to 7 bases, leaving 7 bases not matched to a gene. The CDR3 runs to 14 residues. Per germline, CDR1 MNHEY and CDR2 SMNVEV (reference sequence). The CDR3 sequence: CASSPGQGRHTQYF. CDR3 sequence (DNA): TGTGCCAGCAGTCCGGGACAGGGCAGACATACGCAGTATTTT.

This chain connects TRBV11-2 to TRBJ1-1; 7 bases line up with TRBD1. J lost 5 bases, V lost 4 bases, and 7 bases had no gene match. This CDR3 is 14 amino acids long. Looked up from germline, CDR1 is SGHAT and CDR2 is FQNNGV. CDR3 amino acids: CASSSIRGRTEAFF. As DNA, the CDR3 is TGTGCCAGCAGCTCAATCAGGGGGAGAACTGAAGCTTTCTTT.

The J gene is TRBJ2-5, the V gene TRBV14; TRBD2 matches at 11 bases. Per germline, CDR1 SGHDN and CDR2 FVKESK. Trimming removed 0 bases from V and 5 bases from J; junction bases left unmatched: 5. The CDR3 length is 16 residues. CDR3 amino acids: CASSQDRLAGMETQYF. Written as DNA, the CDR3 is TGTGCCAGCAGCCAAGATAGACTAGCGGGAATGGAGACCCAGTACTTC. Combining the CDR3 with reference TRBV14 and TRBJ2-5 gives the whole variable domain EAGVTQFPSHSVIEKGQTVTLRCDPISGHDNLYWYRRVMGKEIKFLLHFVKESKQDESGMPNNRFLAERTGGTYSTLKVQPAELEDSGVYFCASSQDRLAGMETQYFGPGTRLLVL.

The chain recombines TRBV7-2 with TRBJ1-2, with a possible D match to TRBD1 (5 bases). The ends were cut back, 5 bases at V and 8 bases at J, with 15 bases in the middle. The CDR3 is 13 residues long. CDR1 and CDR2 from the germline V gene are SGHTA and FQGNSA. The CDR3 loop is CASSLRDQRGYTF. CDR3 DNA: TGTGCCAGCAGCCTCCGGGACCAGAGAGGCTACACCTTC.

This clone has only a few counts. In DNA, the CDR3 is TGTGCCAGTAGTATTCGTCAGGGCGATGGCTACACCTTC. It codes for CASSIRQGDGYTF. The chain recombines TRBV19 with TRBJ1-2, with D perhaps TRBD1 (5 bases). Between the trimmed V and J ends, which lost 3 bases and 6 bases, there was a span of 11 bases. The CDR3 has 13 amino acids. Germline CDR1 is LNHDA and CDR2 is SQIVND (reference sequence).

This CDR3 reads CASSWRGAGSYNEQFF. CDR3 DNA: TGTGCCAGCAGCTGGCGGGGGGCCGGCTCCTACAATGAGCAGTTCTTC. The chain has TRBV5-6 and TRBJ2-1; 8 positions agree with TRBD2. The CDR3 has 16 amino acids. Germline V CDR1 and CDR2: SGHDT, YYEEEE. J was trimmed by 0 bases and V by 3 bases; bases with no gene match: 5.

The V and J genes are TRBV5-3 and TRBJ2-1, with 11 positions matching TRBD2. TRBV5-3 is noted as an ORF with a role that remains uncertain. This CDR3 has 20 residues. Trimming took 0 bases from V and 5 from J; bases not matched to a gene: 16. The CDR3 DNA reads TGTGCCAGAAGCTTGGGGGCCCCAAACTATAGCGGGAGGGATGACAATGAGCAGTTCTTC. Amino acid sequence: CARSLGAPNYSGRDDNEQFF.

V and J are TRBV29-1 and TRBJ1-1, with 7 nucleotides matching TRBD1. The CDR3 runs 13 residues. V was clipped by 4 bases and J by 3 bases; unmatched bases: 5. The germline V gene has CDR1 SQVTM and CDR2 ANQGSEA. In DNA, the CDR3 is TGCAGCGTTGCTCGGGACAGCTACACTGAAGCTTTCTTT. Residues: CSVARDSYTEAFF.

The chain is built from TRBV7-6 and TRBJ1-1; 10 bases are shared with TRBD1. CDR3 size: 15 residues. With V trimmed by 2 bases and J by 4 bases, 4 bases remained unmatched. Germline CDR1 reads SGHVS; CDR2 reads FNYEAQ. In DNA form, the CDR3 reads TGTGCCAGCAGCTTATTGGACAGGGGGGGCACTGAAGCTTTCTTT. Translation: CASSLLDRGGTEAFF.